This T cell receptor (beta chain) was found in a study of circulating CD8 cells and anti-PD-1 response in melanoma. There are 13 residues in the CDR3. V lost 3 bases, J lost 7 bases, and 12 bases lay in between. CDR1 and CDR2 from the germline V gene are MNHEY and SMNVEV (reference sequence). TCR libraries were prepared from roughly 15 ng of total RNA with the QIAseq Immune Repertoire TCR panel. TCRdb independently ran MiXCR on the reads; one entry per CDR3 protein. In the table there are about 1,600 distinct CDR3 sequences, over 8% of which are singletons. Overall study findings and caveats: PD-1 and DPOS subsets showed similar, higher clonality than DNEG. Patients included both untreated and previously treated individuals.

This clonotype rates as medium-sized. The antigen is unknown. Live CD3+CD8+TCRalphabeta+ cells were sorted into four subsets by PD-1 and/or TIGIT. Sequenced material: CD8+ T cells from PBMCs, taken at baseline or after one month of anti-PD-1 therapy (not recorded which). This rearrangement joins TRBV27 to TRBJ1-2, with D maybe TRBD1 (5 bases). The sequence came from a human donor with melanoma. For the CDR3, the DNA is TGTGCCAGCAGTTTCGGTCAGGGAAGTGGCTACACCTTC. Protein sequence: CASSFGQGSGYTF.